This TCR beta chain was obtained from a study of shared clonotypes between healthy human individuals. Among the donors, all were Caucasian adults who lived in Nashville, Tennessee. A CD45RA-negative memory subset and a CD45RA+ naive subset were separated from the CD4+ cells. The CDR3 consists of 13 residues. Germline CDR1 and CDR2: MGHRA and YSYEKL. V was trimmed by 0 bases and J by 8 bases, leaving 5 bases between them. Using immunoSEQ multiplex PCR, the repertoire was profiled, and TCRdb retains in-frame clones only, with some absent. Counted here are about 1 million clones, around 76% occurring once; the ten biggest clones make up about 1.5%.

The sequence was obtained from a man aged 18-30 years in good health. The rearrangement links TRBV4-1 to TRBJ1-6; D is ambiguous. Input material: memory CD4+ T cells sorted from blood. Documented subset: CD45RA-negative fraction. The CDR3 region is CASSQDEDSPLHF. The CDR3 nucleotides read TGCGCCAGCAGCCAAGACGAGGATTCACCCCTCCACTTT.